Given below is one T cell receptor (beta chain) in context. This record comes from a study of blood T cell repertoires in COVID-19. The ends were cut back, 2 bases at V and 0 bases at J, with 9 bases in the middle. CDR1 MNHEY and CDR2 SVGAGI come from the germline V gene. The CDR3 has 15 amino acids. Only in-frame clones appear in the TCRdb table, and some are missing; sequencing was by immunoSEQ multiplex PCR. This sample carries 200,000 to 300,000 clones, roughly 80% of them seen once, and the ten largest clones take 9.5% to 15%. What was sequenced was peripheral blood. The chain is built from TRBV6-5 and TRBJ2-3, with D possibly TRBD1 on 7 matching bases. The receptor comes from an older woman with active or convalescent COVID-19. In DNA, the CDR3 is TGTGCCAGCAGTTACCAGGGGGGTAGCACAGATACGCAGTATTTT. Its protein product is CASSYQGGSTDTQYF.